This T cell receptor beta chain was profiled in a study of T cells in Graves' hyperthyroidism and ophthalmopathy. General study results and limits: Blood held most thyroid clonotypes expanded above 0.001 frequency.

Regarding this clonotype: Its target is not known.

TCR beta CDR3 region amplification was performed from RNA transcripts. First-round RT-PCR targeting the TCR CDR3 was performed with the HTBI primer set. TCRdb fed the multiplex PCR reads into MiXCR, producing one record per CDR3 protein. The sample lists around 580,000 distinct CDR3 sequences; 46% were seen once. Patients aged 18 to 65 had newly diagnosed hyperthyroidism that had lasted under 2 months. Per the germline V gene, CDR1 is KGHDR and CDR2 is SFDVKD. The CDR3 sequence is 13 residues long. The V end lost 4 bases, the J end lost 7 bases, and 13 bases lay between the germline ends. The TCR sequence derives from a woman younger than 30 with Graves' hyperthyroidism. The rearrangement uses TRBV24-1 and TRBJ2-7; possibly TRBD2 for D (6 bases). The source material was peripheral blood or thyroid tissue (not recorded which). The DNA for the CDR3 is TGTGCCACCAGTGACGGGAGCTACAATGAGCAGTACTTC. Protein: CATSDGSYNEQYF.